These T cell receptor beta chains were read from a single sample in a study of CD8+CD57+ T cells in acquired aplastic anemia. Each CDR3 protein gets one entry after TCRdb re-called the reads with MiXCR. The table records some 180,000 distinct CDR3 sequences, roughly 65% of them present only once. Sequenced: sorted CD4+, CD8+, or CD8+CD57+ T cells (not recorded which) from PBMCs. These receptors came from a human donor with aplastic anemia. Both conserved end residues are part of each CDR3. D genes are given only for firm matches. Not every row has a clone size; where given, it reads once, few, many or a size class.

TRBJ2-7,NA,TRBV15,NA,TGTGCCACCAGTAGAGATATAGGGGCGAGGGACGAGCAGTACTTC,CATSRDIGARDEQYF
TRBJ2-5,NA,TRBV29-1,NA,TGCAGCGCTTCGGGCTCGTACCAAGAGACCCAGTACTTC,CSASGSYQETQYF
TRBJ1-2,many,TRBV12-3/TRBV12-4,NA,TGTGCCAGCAGTTCCGATTATGGCTACACCTTC,CASSSDYGYTF
TRBJ2-7,NA,TRBV7-8,TRBD2,TGTGCCAGCAGTCGAGCGGGGGGGACCTACGAGCAGTACTTC,CASSRAGGTYEQYF
TRBJ2-7,NA,TRBV5-1,TRBD2,TGCGCCAGCCGTCCGGGAGGGTTACCCTACGAGCAGTACTTC,CASRPGGLPYEQYF
TRBJ1-5,NA,TRBV2,NA,TGTGCCAGCAGTGAAAGGGCCACCAATCAGCCCCAGCATTTT,CASSERATNQPQHF
TRBJ1-2,once,TRBV10-3,TRBD1,TGTGCCATCAGTGGGACACAGGGGAGCGATGGCTACACCTTC,CAISGTQGSDGYTF
TRBJ2-7,NA,TRBV7-3,NA,TGTGCCAGCAGTTATGGAACCTACGAGCAGTACTTC,CASSYGTYEQYF
TRBJ1-6,many,TRBV6-1,NA,TGTGCCAGCAGTCAACGGGGGTATAATTCACCCCTCCACTTT,CASSQRGYNSPLHF
TRBJ2-1,once,TRBV10-3,TRBD2,TGTGCCATCAGTGACGGGAGCGGGGCCTACAATGAGCAGTTCTTC,CAISDGSGAYNEQFF
TRBJ2-1,NA,TRBV2,NA,TGTGCCAGCAGTGAAACCAGCCTGGGGGGTGAGCAGTTCTTC,CASSETSLGGEQFF
TRBJ2-7,NA,TRBV7-3,NA,TGTGCCAGCAGCTTACTGGGAAATAACTACGAGCAGTACTTC,CASSLLGNNYEQYF
TRBJ2-6,once,TRBV7-3,NA,TGTGCCAGCAGCTTAAGGCCGGGACAAGGACCTCCGAGCTCTGGGGCCAACGTCCTGACTTTC,CASSLRPGQGPPSSGANVLTF
TRBJ2-7,NA,TRBV5-4,NA,TGTGCCAGCAGCTTAACGACTTGGGAGCAGTACTTC,CASSLTTWEQYF
TRBJ2-7,NA,TRBV24-1,NA,TGTGCCACCAGTGATGGACAAGTTGGGCGCTACGAGCAGTACTTC,CATSDGQVGRYEQYF
TRBJ2-1,NA,TRBV2,NA,TGTGCCAGCAGGTCGACTAGCAATGAGCAGTTCTTC,CASRSTSNEQFF
TRBJ2-7,NA,TRBV7-2,TRBD2,TGTGCCAGCAGCTTGACGACTAGCGGGGACTACTACGAGCAGTACTTC,CASSLTTSGDYYEQYF
TRBJ1-5,many,TRBV27,NA,TGTGCCAGCAGTTTAAGAGGTAGCAATCAGCCCCAGCATTTT,CASSLRGSNQPQHF
TRBJ2-1,NA,TRBV12-3/TRBV12-4,NA,TGTGCCAGCAGTTCTATTGAGCAGTTCTTC,CASSSIEQFF
TRBJ2-7,NA,TRBV2,NA,TGTGCCAGCAGTCAGGGGCCTCCCTACGAGCAGTACTTC,CASSQGPPYEQYF
TRBJ2-7,NA,TRBV10-3,TRBD1,TGTGCCATCAGTGTCGGAAACAGGGGCTACGAGCAGTACTTC,CAISVGNRGYEQYF
TRBJ1-3,NA,TRBV20-1,NA,TGCAGTGCTAGAAGTACGAGAGATCTGCGGAACACCATATATTTT,CSARSTRDLRNTIYF
TRBJ1-5,many,TRBV4-1,NA,TGCGCCAGCAGCCGAGGGTCGCAATATAGCAATCAGCCCCAGCATTTT,CASSRGSQYSNQPQHF
TRBJ2-7,NA,TRBV10-2,NA,TGCGCCAGCAGTACGGATCACGAGCAGTACTTC,CASSTDHEQYF
TRBJ1-1,few,TRBV10-2,NA,TGCGCCAACAGTGAGTCCAACGTGAACACTGAAGCTTTCTTT,CANSESNVNTEAFF
TRBJ2-1,NA,TRBV7-9,NA,TGTGCCAGCAGTTCTAACCTCGGCGTCGATGAGCAGTTCTTC,CASSSNLGVDEQFF
TRBJ2-5,NA,TRBV2,NA,TGTGCCAGCTCTCGAGAAAGGGGATCCCAGTACTTC,CASSRERGSQYF
TRBJ2-3,many,TRBV12-3/TRBV12-4,NA,TGTGCCAGCAGTGCAACCCCCGGGGATTGGAGCACAGATACGCAGTATTTT,CASSATPGDWSTDTQYF
TRBJ2-7,many,TRBV2,NA,TGTGCCAGCAGTTTGGGGGGACAGACCTACGAGCAGTACTTC,CASSLGGQTYEQYF
TRBJ2-7,NA,TRBV10-3,TRBD2,TGTGCCGTAAGCCCTAGCGGCCCCTACGAGCAGTACTTC,CAVSPSGPYEQYF
TRBJ1-6,once,TRBV15,TRBD1,TGTGCCACCAGCCAAAGGGACAGGAGGAGGTCACCCCTCCACTTT,CATSQRDRRRSPLHF
TRBJ2-1,many,TRBV12-3/TRBV12-4,NA,TGTGCCAGCAGCCACGGTAGGGGAAGCTCCTACAATGAGCAGTTCTTC,CASSHGRGSSYNEQFF
TRBJ2-7,many,TRBV4-1,NA,TGCGCCAGCAGCCACGGGTTGACCTACGAGCAGTACTTC,CASSHGLTYEQYF
TRBJ2-3,NA,TRBV7-9,TRBD2,TGTGCCAGCAGCCTCGGACTAGACCCAGATACGCAGTATTTT,CASSLGLDPDTQYF
TRBJ2-7,NA,TRBV7-9,NA,TGTGCCAGCAGCTTAGCGGGGGGCAACGAGCAGTACTTC,CASSLAGGNEQYF
TRBJ2-7,NA,TRBV29-1,NA,TGCAGCGTTTTCGCCAGCTCCTACGAGCAGTACTTC,CSVFASSYEQYF
TRBJ2-7,NA,TRBV20-1,TRBD2,TGCCACCTACTAGCGATCCACGAGCAGTACTTC,CHLLAIHEQYF
TRBJ2-2,NA,TRBV29-1,NA,TGCAGCGTTGAACCAGAGAACACCGGGGAGCTGTTTTTT,CSVEPENTGELFF
TRBJ2-2,once,TRBV7-9,TRBD2,TGTGCCAGCAGCTTAGTACCGGGAGGACCGAACACCGGGGAGCTGTTTTTT,CASSLVPGGPNTGELFF
TRBJ2-7,NA,TRBV7-9,TRBD2,TGTGCCACTCTAGCGGGAGGCCCCCCCTACGAGCAGTACTTC,CATLAGGPPYEQYF
TRBJ2-7,NA,TRBV7-8,TRBD2,TGTGCCAGCAGCCGGGACTATCCTCGCTACGAGCAGTACTTC,CASSRDYPRYEQYF
TRBJ2-7,NA,TRBV7-2,NA,TGTGCCAGCAGCCCTGACACCTCCTACGAGCAGTACTTC,CASSPDTSYEQYF
TRBJ1-4,NA,TRBV5-6,NA,TGTGCCAGCAATTTAGATAATGAAAAACTGTTTTTT,CASNLDNEKLFF
TRBJ1-2,NA,TRBV20-1,NA,TGCAGTGCTAGTGGCGGGCTATATGGCTACACCTTC,CSASGGLYGYTF
TRBJ1-5,NA,TRBV2,NA,TGTGCCAGCACGGGGAAAGCGGGCAATCAGCCCCAGCATTTT,CASTGKAGNQPQHF
TRBJ1-2,NA,TRBV2,TRBD1,TGTGCCAGCATCGGACAGGGGAGTTCGGGTGGCTACACCTTC,CASIGQGSSGGYTF
TRBJ2-7,NA,TRBV9,NA,TGTGCCAGCAGCGTAGCCGATCAGGGCCACGAGCAGTACTTC,CASSVADQGHEQYF
TRBJ2-1,NA,TRBV24-1,NA,TGTGCCACCAGTGATTGGACGGACAATGAGCAGTTCTTC,CATSDWTDNEQFF
TRBJ1-6,NA,TRBV5-6,TRBD1,TGTGCCAGCAGCTTGAGACAGGGCAATTCACCCCTCCACTTT,CASSLRQGNSPLHF
TRBJ2-7,once,TRBV6-6,NA,TGTGCCAGCAGGGCAGGGGTTGGCTCCTACGAGCAGTACTTC,CASRAGVGSYEQYF
TRBJ2-7,NA,TRBV7-3,NA,TGTGCCAGCAGCTTAATGGCGGGGTCCCACGAGCAGTACTTC,CASSLMAGSHEQYF
TRBJ2-3,NA,TRBV20-1,NA,TGCAGTGCTCGTGGACAGGGACTAGCTAGCACAGATACGCAGTATTTT,CSARGQGLASTDTQYF